This TCR beta chain was captured in a study of lymphopenia after photon versus proton radiotherapy. Study observations and caveats: After the lymphocyte nadir, photon-treated repertoires showed oligoclonal expansion, especially of CD8+ Temra cells. Post-nadir TCR diversity decline inversely tracked overall survival among those who died.

The CDR3 is 13 amino acids. Trimming took 0 bases from V and 6 from J, leaving 10 bases between them. In germline, CDR1 is SGHRS, CDR2 YFSETQ. Using immunoSEQ multiplex PCR, the repertoire was profiled, and TCRdb retains in-frame clones only, with some absent. The data hold 89,000 or so clones, with around 82% observed a single time. This clone has just a few counts. The antigen is unknown. The V call is TRBV5-1, the J call TRBJ2-7; unclear D gene. The specimen was peripheral blood, collected from a patient treated with proton-based radiotherapy. This TCR was recovered from a man aged 55 to 70 with pancreatic cancer. CDR3 protein: CASSLEARGEQYF. The CDR3 nucleotides are TGCGCCAGCAGCTTGGAAGCCCGAGGCGAGCAGTACTTC.